The 18 T cell receptor beta chains presented below share a single source sample, sequenced in a study of graft-versus-host responses after intestinal transplantation. Repertoires were generated with immunoSEQ multiplex PCR, while TCRdb's copy carries only in-frame clones and drops some. The sample shows fewer than 110,000 clones, approximately 88% of them seen only once. These receptors have no known antigen. The sequences come from unstimulated CD4+ T cells sorted from spleen or lymph node cells, collected before transplant. Receptors originate from a human donor who was the organ donor for an intestinal transplant.

This clone was recorded once. The rearrangement links TRBV25-1 to TRBJ1-2; no firm D call. V was clipped by 2 bases and J by 7 bases, with 5 bases between them. The CDR3 totals 11 residues. From germline, CDR1 is MGHDK and CDR2 SYGVNS. This CDR3 reads CASSEAGGYTF. As DNA, the CDR3 is TGTGCCAGCAGTGAAGCGGGTGGCTACACCTTC.

V is TRBV18 and J is TRBJ2-5; 8 bases map to TRBD1. This CDR3 comprises 14 residues. J lost 2 bases, V lost 2 bases, and 1 base had no gene match. Germline V lookup: CDR1 KGHSH, CDR2 LQKENI. For the CDR3, the DNA is TGTGCCAGCTCACCAAACAGGGGGCAAGAGACCCAGTACTTC. Encoded protein: CASSPNRGQETQYF.

The J gene is TRBJ2-7, the V gene TRBV5-1; 11 bases are shared with TRBD2. From germline, CDR1 is SGHRS and CDR2 YFSETQ. The CDR3 totals 17 residues. V lost 4 bases, J lost 5 bases, and 14 bases stayed unmatched. Here the CDR3 reads CASSALPNSGRAHEQYF. The DNA of the CDR3 is TGCGCCAGCAGCGCCCTACCCAATAGCGGGAGGGCCCACGAGCAGTACTTC.

In this sample, this clone turned up a few times. The V gene is TRBV18, the J gene TRBJ2-3; possible D gene TRBD2, 6 bases. Germline V gives CDR1 KGHSH, CDR2 LQKENI. Deletions cut 6 bases from V and 3 bases from J, with 7 bases between. The CDR3 totals 12 residues. This CDR3 is CASSGGTDTQYF. The DNA for the CDR3 is TGTGCCAGCTCGGGGGGAACAGATACGCAGTATTTT.

The sample holds a few counts of this clone. The genes are TRBV6-5 and TRBJ1-4; TRBD1 might be the D (6 bases). Germline loops: CDR1 MNHEY, CDR2 SVGAGI. Trimming took 6 bases from V and 3 from J, leaving 8 bases between them. CDR3 length equals 13 residues. The CDR3 sequence: CASRQGSNEKLFF. The CDR3 DNA follows: TGTGCCAGCAGACAGGGCTCTAATGAAAAACTGTTTTTT.

This chain joins TRBV9 and TRBJ2-3; 10 bases fit TRBD2. CDR3 length: 17 residues. Germline-derived CDR1 and CDR2 are SGDLS and YYNGEE. V was pared by 0 bases and J by 7 bases, with 11 bases of the junction left unmatched. CDR3: CASSVVGLAGVMNTQYF. The CDR3 DNA sequence: TGTGCCAGCAGCGTAGTTGGGCTAGCGGGAGTTATGAATACGCAGTATTTT.

The chain recombines TRBV5-6 with TRBJ1-1; D remains ambiguous. The CDR3 is 14 residues long. The germline CDR1 and CDR2 sequences are SGHDT and YYEEEE. Trimming cost V 2 bases and J 1 base, with 9 bases left between them. This chain's CDR3 is CASSFYSSNTEAFF. CDR3 nucleotides: TGTGCCAGCAGCTTTTACAGTTCGAACACTGAAGCTTTCTTT. Full variable domain (outside the CDR3, taken from reference TRBV5-6 and TRBJ1-1): DAGVTQSPTHLIKTRGQQVTLRCSPKSGHDTVSWYQQALGQGPQFIFQYYEEEERQRGNFPDRFSGHQFPNYSSELNVNALLLGDSALYLCASSFYSSNTEAFFGQGTRLTVV.

With regard to this clone: In the same sample, other DNA sequences code for this CDR3. The chain employs TRBV9 and TRBJ2-3; TRBD2 matches 9 bases. This CDR3 is 19 amino acids long. In germline, CDR1 is SGDLS, CDR2 YYNGEE. V lost 0 bases to trimming and J lost 3 bases; unmatched junction nucleotides: 14. This CDR3 reads CASSVGAGGGGARTDTQYF. The CDR3 DNA follows: TGTGCCAGCAGCGTAGGTGCCGGTGGCGGGGGGGCTCGGACAGATACGCAGTATTTT. Full variable domain (outside the CDR3, taken from reference TRBV9 and TRBJ2-3): DSGVTQTPKHLITATGQRVTLRCSPRSGDLSVYWYQQSLDQGLQFLIQYYNGEERAKGNILERFSAQQFPDLHSELNLSSLELGDSALYFCASSVGAGGGGARTDTQYFGPGTRLTVL.

Notes on this clone: One end of the junction does not line up with germline, which may come from a read error. The chain uses TRBV7-7 and TRBJ2-5; D might be TRBD2 (6 bases). The CDR3 covers 13 residues. CDR1 is SSHAT and CDR2 is FNYEAQ in the germline V gene (reference sequence). CDR3 loop: CASSRDSGETQYF. The CDR3 bases are TGTGCTAGCAGCAGGGACTCGGGGGAGACCCAGTACTTC.

The chain carries TRBV6-5 and TRBJ2-2, with no clear D. V lost 2 bases and J lost 3, with 13 bases in between. CDR3 size: 16 residues. Per germline, CDR1 MNHEY and CDR2 SVGAGI. This CDR3 is CASSYGQFADTGELFF. CDR3 nucleotides: TGTGCCAGCAGTTACGGTCAGTTCGCGGACACCGGGGAGCTGTTTTTT.

In regard to this clone: Within the sample, other DNA sequences also encode this same CDR3. The chain joins TRBV12-5 to TRBJ2-3; 7 bases match TRBD2. The J segment lost 4 bases and the V segment lost 1 base, leaving 11 bases of the junction unmatched. CDR3 length: 17 residues. CDR1 and CDR2 (germline): LGHNT, FRNRAP. The CDR3 DNA reads TGTGCTAGTGGTTTGGGTCGGGGAGGGACCAATTCAGATACGCAGTATTTT. Translated, it gives CASGLGRGGTNSDTQYF.

CDR3 in amino acids: CASLGGSNQPQHF. CDR3 DNA: TGTGCCTCACTGGGGGGAAGCAATCAGCCCCAGCATTTT. This chain connects TRBV19 to TRBJ1-5, with D maybe TRBD1 (5 bases). The CDR3 runs 13 residues. The germline V gene encodes CDR1 LNHDA and CDR2 SQIVND (reference sequence). V was shortened by 11 bases and J by 1 base, with 12 bases between the two germline ends.

About this clone: At one boundary the junction diverges from the germline segment, which might be a read error. CDR3 protein: CASSFSETTDTQYF. Here the CDR3 DNA reads TGTGCTAGCAGCTTTTCAGAGACCACAGATACGCAGTATTTT. The chain has TRBV7-7 and TRBJ2-3; D remains ambiguous. Germline V gene sequence: CDR1 SSHAT, CDR2 FNYEAQ (reference sequence). The CDR3 runs 14 residues.

This chain joins TRBV18 and TRBJ2-7; 11 nucleotides align to TRBD2. This CDR3 region has 17 residues. CDR1 and CDR2 (germline): KGHSH, LQKENI. V trimming: 6 bases; J trimming: 6 bases; junction bases outside the gene matches: 16. CDR3 amino acids: CASSLYSGRAEGTEQYF. The CDR3 DNA reads as TGTGCCAGCTCCCTGTATAGCGGGAGGGCCGAGGGGACCGAGCAGTACTTC.

This clone was observed a single time. This chain links TRBV2 with TRBJ2-7, with 12 bases identical to TRBD2. The germline V gene has CDR1 SNHLY and CDR2 FYNNEI. The CDR3 extends over 15 amino acids. Trimming took 5 bases from V and 4 from J; bases not matched to a gene: 6. CDR3 amino acids: CASSHTSGRIYEQYF. Here the CDR3 DNA reads TGTGCCAGCAGTCATACTAGCGGGAGGATATACGAGCAGTACTTC.

J is TRBJ2-2 and V is TRBV5-1; maybe TRBD2 (6 bases). Trimming stripped 0 bases from V and 6 bases from J, with 15 bases between. Germline CDR1 is SGHRS and CDR2 is YFSETQ. The CDR3 length is 16 residues. The CDR3 loop is CASSLDSSGVSGELFF. CDR3 sequence (DNA): TGCGCCAGCAGCTTGGACAGCTCGGGGGTTTCCGGGGAGCTGTTTTTT. The whole variable domain, filled in from reference TRBV5-1 and TRBJ2-2, reads KAGVTQTPRYLIKTRGQQVTLSCSPISGHRSVSWYQQTPGQGLQFLFEYFSETQRNKGNFPGRFSGRQFSNSRSEMNVSTLELGDSALYLCASSLDSSGVSGELFFGEGSRLTVL.

The gene calls are TRBV10-2 and TRBJ2-5; 10 nucleotides match TRBD1. J gave up 5 bases and V 8 bases, and 11 bases lay outside the gene matches. The CDR3 contains 15 residues. CDR1 and CDR2 from the germline V gene are WSHSY and SAAADI. The DNA for the CDR3 is TGCGCCAGCCTCCCCCGACAGGGGGCGGGGGAGACCCAGTACTTC. Translation: CASLPRQGAGETQYF.

In this sample, this clone turned up once. The chain is built from TRBV5-1 and TRBJ1-3, with unresolved D. This CDR3 is built from 13 residues. Per germline, CDR1 SGHRS and CDR2 YFSETQ. V lost 4 bases and J 0 bases, leaving 5 bases between the germline ends. The CDR3 spells CASSADSGNTIYF. CDR3 bases: TGCGCCAGCAGCGCGGACTCTGGAAACACCATATATTTT.